The 19 T cell receptor beta chains reported below all come from one sample, sequenced in a study of shared clonotypes between healthy human individuals. Sequencing was performed with immunoSEQ multiplex PCR; in TCRdb, only in-frame clones are kept and a portion is missing. The sample shows over 700,000 clones, around 77% of them seen only once. Sequencing input: memory CD4+ T cells sorted from blood. This sample's subset: CD45RA-negative fraction. The receptor set was obtained from a woman younger than 45 in good health.

The chain recombines TRBV11-2 with TRBJ2-7; TRBD1 might be the D (6 bases). Germline V gives CDR1 SGHAT, CDR2 FQNNGV. V was shortened by 2 bases and J by 2 bases, with 10 bases between the two germline ends. The CDR3 runs to 14 residues. The chain's CDR3 is CASSLTGQTYEQYF. Written as DNA, the CDR3 is TGTGCCAGCAGCTTAACAGGACAGACCTACGAGCAGTACTTC.

This chain links TRBV25-1 with TRBJ1-5, with TRBD1 matching 7 bases. Per germline, CDR1 MGHDK and CDR2 SYGVNS. CDR3 length: 14 residues. After removal of 3 bases from V and 2 bases from J, the junction contained 1 base not matched to a gene. In DNA form, the CDR3 reads TGTGCCAGCAGTGACGGGACAGGCAATCAGCCCCAGCATTTT. It specifies CASSDGTGNQPQHF.

V usage is TRBV7-9 and J usage is TRBJ1-1, with 8 bases that match TRBD1. J was trimmed by 3 bases and V by 5 bases; bases with no gene match: 8. This CDR3 contains 15 residues. Germline V CDR1 and CDR2: SEHNR, FQNEAQ (reference sequence). CDR3 DNA sequence: TGTGCCAGCAGCAACCGACAGGGGCGAGACACTGAAGCTTTCTTT. This sequence encodes CASSNRQGRDTEAFF.

This clone occurred once. This rearrangement joins TRBV27 to TRBJ2-2; a weak D match, TRBD2 (7 bases). The germline V gene has CDR1 MNHEY and CDR2 SMNVEV (reference sequence). CDR3 size: 16 residues. The V end was cut by 5 bases, the J end by 5 bases, with 18 bases between. CDR3 amino acids: CASSRGARGVTGELFF. CDR3 DNA sequence: TGTGCCAGCAGTCGGGGGGCGCGTGGGGTGACCGGGGAGCTGTTTTTT.

The chain is built from TRBV30 and TRBJ2-6, with a weak D call TRBD2 (5 bases). Trimming left V 4 bases short and J 0 bases short, with 10 bases between. Germline V gene lookup returns CDR1 GTSNPN and CDR2 SVGIG (reference sequence). This CDR3 is 15 amino acids long. The CDR3 bases are TGTGCCTGGACCTTAGCGACCTCTGGGGCCAACGTCCTGACTTTC. Translated, it gives CAWTLATSGANVLTF.

The chain links TRBV29-1 to TRBJ2-2; D is perhaps TRBD2 (5 bases). The CDR3 extends over 15 amino acids. The V and J ends lost 4 bases and 5 bases respectively, with 17 bases between them. Germline values: CDR1 SQVTM, CDR2 ANQGSEA. The CDR3 sequence: CSVGTLQGRTGELFF. Written as DNA, the CDR3 is TGCAGCGTTGGGACTTTACAAGGAAGAACCGGGGAGCTGTTTTTT.

Here the CDR3 DNA reads TGTGCCAGCAGCCAGACGACAGGGGTGGGTACCGGGGAGCTGTTTTTT. Amino acids: CASSQTTGVGTGELFF. J is TRBJ2-2 and V is TRBV4-2; 8 bases are a match to TRBD1. This CDR3 comprises 16 residues. V lost 3 bases to trimming and J lost 5 bases; unmatched junction nucleotides: 8. Germline CDR1 and CDR2: LGHNA and YNFKEQ.

As for this clone: A much larger clone sits a single nucleotide away, making a read error possible. Other DNA sequences of this sample code for an identical CDR3. The chain uses TRBV5-6 and TRBJ2-7; 8 bases are a match to TRBD1. This CDR3 is built from 14 residues. Germline V CDR1 and CDR2: SGHDT, YYEEEE. Trimming took 0 bases from V and 4 from J; bases not matched to a gene: 3. The chain's CDR3 is CASSLGQGRYEQYF. The DNA of the CDR3 is TGTGCCAGCAGCTTGGGACAGGGGAGATACGAGCAGTACTTC.

The rearrangement links TRBV28 to TRBJ2-3; 10 nucleotides match TRBD1. Germline CDR1 and CDR2: MDHEN and SYDVKM. This CDR3 is 16 amino acids long. V lost 3 bases, J lost 3 bases, and 6 bases stayed unmatched. As DNA, the CDR3 is TGTGCCAGCAGTTTTATGCGGACAGGGGGTACAGATACGCAGTATTTT. Its translation is CASSFMRTGGTDTQYF.

The CDR3, as DNA: TGCGCCAGCAGCCAAGATGGGGTAGGTGAGCAGTTCTTC. This gives the protein CASSQDGVGEQFF. The genes are TRBV4-1 and TRBJ2-1; D is unresolved. CDR3 length: 13 residues. The germline V gene has CDR1 MGHRA and CDR2 YSYEKL. Trimming stripped 0 bases from V and 9 bases from J, with 9 bases between.

The V and J genes are TRBV30 and TRBJ2-7; 7 nucleotides agree with TRBD1. Germline-derived CDR1 and CDR2 are GTSNPN and SVGIG (reference sequence). The junction had 11 bases not matched to a gene; V was cut back by 5 bases and J by 4 bases. This CDR3 spans 14 amino acids. CDR3 residues: CAWEPRDSGYEQYF. The CDR3 DNA sequence: TGTGCCTGGGAACCCCGGGACAGTGGATACGAGCAGTACTTC. The whole variable domain, remainder taken from reference TRBV30 and TRBJ2-7, is SQTIHQWPATLVQPVGSPLSLECTVEGTSNPNLYWYRQAAGRGLQLLFYSVGIGQISSEVPQNLSASRPQDRQFILSSKKLLLSDSGFYLCAWEPRDSGYEQYFGPGTRLTVT.

A remark on this clone: Other DNA sequences within the sample encode an identical CDR3. The rearrangement uses TRBV5-1 and TRBJ1-1; 8 positions agree with TRBD1. The V gene end was trimmed by 2 bases and the J gene end by 1 base; junction bases not matched to a gene: 4. CDR1 and CDR2 from the germline V gene are SGHRS and YFSETQ. The CDR3 consists of 15 residues. CDR3 region: CASSLVGQGNTEAFF. Here the CDR3 DNA reads TGCGCCAGCAGCTTAGTAGGACAGGGGAACACTGAAGCTTTCTTT.

This clone appeared a single time. The chain couples TRBV19 to TRBJ1-5; 8 nucleotides line up with TRBD1. Germline V gene lookup returns CDR1 LNHDA and CDR2 SQIVND (reference sequence). V dropped 3 bases and J dropped 0; count of bases not matched to a gene: 13. The CDR3 has 19 amino acids. This CDR3 is CASSMAGRGQADSNQPQHF. The CDR3 DNA reads as TGTGCCAGTAGTATGGCGGGCAGGGGGCAGGCTGATAGCAATCAGCCCCAGCATTTT. The variable domain in full, with the rest retrieved from reference TRBV19 and TRBJ1-5, is DGGITQSPKYLFRKEGQNVTLSCEQNLNHDAMYWYRQDPGQGLRLIYYSQIVNDFQKGDIAEGYSVSREKKESFPLTVTSAQKNPTAFYLCASSMAGRGQADSNQPQHFGDGTRLSIL.

V and J are TRBV7-9 and TRBJ2-2; D is undetermined. Trimming cost V 0 bases and J 4 bases, with 6 bases left between them. Per the germline V gene, CDR1 is SEHNR and CDR2 is FQNEAQ (reference sequence). The CDR3 loop spans 14 amino acids. The CDR3 DNA reads TGTGCCAGCAGCTTAGCGGGCGTCACCGGGGAGCTGTTTTTT. Translation: CASSLAGVTGELFF.

DNA for the CDR3: TGCAGCGTTGAAAAAACCGCTAGCGGGAGTGGCGAGCAGTACTTC. Its translation is CSVEKTASGSGEQYF. The rearrangement joins TRBV29-1 to TRBJ2-7; 10 nucleotides line up with TRBD2. Germline V gives CDR1 SQVTM, CDR2 ANQGSEA. Germline trimming cut 2 bases from V and 6 bases from J; bases unmatched to any gene: 10. This CDR3 has 15 residues.

This chain uses TRBV5-1 with TRBJ2-7; the match to TRBD2 covers 9 bases. The germline CDR1 and CDR2 sequences are SGHRS and YFSETQ. The CDR3 extends over 16 amino acids. The junction had 12 bases not matched to a gene; V was cut back by 4 bases and J by 4 bases. The CDR3 bases are TGCGCCAGCAGCCCAGAGGTCGGGACTAGCACTTACGAGCAGTACTTC. Residues: CASSPEVGTSTYEQYF.

This chain connects TRBV6-5 to TRBJ2-7; unclear D gene. This CDR3 comprises 13 residues. From germline, CDR1 is MNHEY and CDR2 SVGAGI. V was trimmed by 4 bases and J by 1 base, leaving 8 bases between them. The CDR3 is CASSFFGSYEQYF. As DNA, the CDR3 is TGTGCCAGCAGTTTTTTTGGATCCTACGAGCAGTACTTC.

In this sample, this clone turned up once. This chain links TRBV5-6 with TRBJ2-5; D is perhaps TRBD2 (5 bases). With 1 base removed from V and 5 bases from J, the gap between germline ends came to 6 bases. Per the germline V gene, CDR1 is SGHDT and CDR2 is YYEEEE. There are 12 residues in the CDR3. The CDR3 coding sequence is TGTGCCAGCAGCTTGACTAGTGAGACCCAGTACTTC. It is translated as CASSLTSETQYF.

The CDR3 sequence is CASSEQGTIGYTF. CDR3 nucleotide sequence: TGCGCCAGCAGTGAACAGGGGACGATCGGCTACACCTTC. The genes are TRBV10-2 and TRBJ1-2, with 7 bases that match TRBD1. CDR3 length: 13 residues. Trimming cost V 3 bases and J 8 bases; bases outside gene matches: 6. The germline CDR1 and CDR2 sequences are WSHSY and SAAADI.